One and the same sample provided the 27 T cell receptor beta chains below, sequenced in a study of beta chain features in type 1 diabetes (dated by TCRdb to 2017 to 2018). Receptor amplification or capture employed the immunoSEQ multiplex PCR assay. The High Capacity cDNA Reverse Transcription Kit was used to reverse transcribe all of the isolated RNA, meaning that expressed TCRB transcripts were what got sequenced. The table was pulled from immuneACCESS by TCRdb, which kept in-frame rearrangements only. Such tables lose some clones; where checked, under half of the loss comes from unresolved V genes, and the rest has no known cause. The sample yields some 400,000 clones; over 12% were counted once. The top ten hold about 0.02% of the sample. The specimen was naive CD4+ T cells from blood. The sample's cell subset or site label is to be understood as: true naive CD4+ T cells. These receptors all come from a woman aged 18-29 years in good health.

This chain links TRBV4-1 with TRBJ2-2; D call uncertain. This CDR3 has 14 amino acids. Germline CDR1 reads MGHRA; CDR2 reads YSYEKL. The V gene lost 4 bases and the J gene lost 2 bases, with 8 bases spanning the gap. The CDR3 loop is CASSPPLNTGELFF. In nucleotides, the CDR3 is TGCGCCAGCAGCCCTCCGTTAAACACCGGGGAGCTGTTTTTT.

This rearrangement joins TRBV9 to TRBJ2-7, with 8 nucleotides matching TRBD1. This CDR3 region has 16 residues. Germline CDR1 reads SGDLS; CDR2 reads YYNGEE. Unmatched junction bases numbered 11, after V lost 1 base and J lost 5 bases. The CDR3 loop is CASSVRRQGRFNEQYF. CDR3 DNA: TGTGCCAGCAGCGTACGACGACAGGGGAGGTTCAACGAGCAGTACTTC. The full variable domain, in which reference TRBV9 and TRBJ2-7 provide the parts outside the CDR3, is DSGVTQTPKHLITATGQRVTLRCSPRSGDLSVYWYQQSLDQGLQFLIQYYNGEERAKGNILERFSAQQFPDLHSELNLSSLELGDSALYFCASSVRRQGRFNEQYFGPGTRLTVT.

This clone was detected only a few times. This chain links TRBV18 with TRBJ2-1; D perhaps matches TRBD1 (6 bases). V lost 6 bases to trimming and J lost 9 bases, with 15 bases between them. CDR1 and CDR2 (germline): KGHSH, LQKENI. The CDR3 is 13 amino acids. CDR3 protein: CASSPTGLGEQFF. CDR3 in DNA: TGTGCCAGCTCCCCTACAGGGTTAGGTGAGCAGTTCTTC. Using reference TRBV18 and TRBJ2-1 for the parts outside the CDR3, the full variable domain is NAGVMQNPRHLVRRRGQEARLRCSPMKGHSHVYWYRQLPEEGLKFMVYLQKENIIDESGMPKERFSAEFPKEGPSILRIQQVVRGDSAAYFCASSPTGLGEQFFGPGTRLTVL.

There are a few counts of this clone. The chain is built from TRBV7-9 and TRBJ2-1, with 7 bases identical to TRBD1. Germline loops: CDR1 SEHNR, CDR2 FQNEAQ (reference sequence). The CDR3 is 16 amino acids. After removal of 5 bases from V and 4 bases from J, the junction contained 11 bases not matched to a gene. The CDR3: CASSIPTGSVYNEQFF. In nucleotides, the CDR3 is TGTGCCAGCAGCATTCCGACAGGGTCGGTGTACAATGAGCAGTTCTTC.

The gene calls are TRBV5-1 and TRBJ1-2; D remains ambiguous. Germline assignment: CDR1 SGHRS and CDR2 YFSETQ. Trimming shortened V by 0 bases and J by 6 bases, and 12 bases separated the two germline ends. The CDR3 extends over 14 amino acids. The CDR3: CASSLDPGPDGYTF. The CDR3 nucleotides read TGCGCCAGCAGCTTGGATCCGGGTCCGGATGGCTACACCTTC.

This clone came up a few times. The rearrangement uses TRBV5-4 and TRBJ2-3; 10 positions agree with TRBD2. CDR3 length: 15 amino acids. V gave up 4 bases and J gave up 1 base; unmatched junction bases: 3. Germline-derived CDR1 and CDR2 are SGHNT and YYREEE (reference sequence). The CDR3, as DNA: TGTGCCAGCAGCCCAGGACTAGCGGGCACAGATACGCAGTATTTT. This translates into CASSPGLAGTDTQYF.

The chain couples TRBV18 to TRBJ1-4, with 9 bases matching TRBD1. V was clipped by 4 bases and J by 4 bases; unmatched bases: 1. This CDR3 has 14 amino acids. The germline CDR1 and CDR2 sequences are KGHSH and LQKENI. CDR3 residues: CASSRDRDNEKLFF. The DNA of the CDR3 is TGTGCCAGCTCACGGGACAGGGATAATGAAAAACTGTTTTTT.

This clone was counted a few times. J is TRBJ2-7 and V is TRBV27, with 7 nucleotides matching TRBD1. The CDR3 runs to 12 residues. Germline CDR1 is MNHEY and CDR2 is SMNVEV (reference sequence). The V gene end was trimmed by 6 bases and the J gene end by 13 bases; junction bases not matched to a gene: 12. The CDR3 loop is CASSLSPGQVYF. Written as DNA, the CDR3 is TGTGCCAGCAGCCTATCTCCCGGACAGGTTTACTTC.

V and J are TRBV19 and TRBJ1-5, with TRBD1 as a possible D gene (6 bases). Deletions cut 7 bases from V and 3 bases from J, with 13 bases between. CDR1 is LNHDA and CDR2 is SQIVND in the germline V gene (reference sequence). The CDR3 has 14 residues. The CDR3 DNA reads as TGTGCCAGTAACCTCGGACAGATCAATCAGCCCCAGCATTTT. The encoded protein is CASNLGQINQPQHF.

Only a few counts were recorded for this clone. In DNA, the CDR3 is TGTGCCTGGAGTGTCGGGCGGCGTTCGGGATTCTACGAGCAGTACTTC. Protein: CAWSVGRRSGFYEQYF. This chain joins TRBV30 and TRBJ2-7, with D possibly TRBD2 on 5 matching bases. Germline CDR1 and CDR2: GTSNPN and SVGIG (reference sequence). The V gene lost 0 bases and the J gene lost 3 bases, with 18 bases spanning the gap. This CDR3 is 16 amino acids long. Full variable domain (missing parts from reference TRBV30 and TRBJ2-7): SQTIHQWPATLVQPVGSPLSLECTVEGTSNPNLYWYRQAAGRGLQLLFYSVGIGQISSEVPQNLSASRPQDRQFILSSKKLLLSDSGFYLCAWSVGRRSGFYEQYFGPGTRLTVT.

V usage is TRBV5-4 and J usage is TRBJ1-1; D possibly corresponds to TRBD1 (6 bases). The germline V gene encodes CDR1 SGHNT and CDR2 YYREEE (reference sequence). V shed 0 bases and J shed 5 bases, with 11 bases lying between them. CDR3 length: 14 amino acids. The CDR3 nucleotides are TGTGCCAGCAGCTTGGTTAATAGGGGGACTGAAGCTTTCTTT. Residues: CASSLVNRGTEAFF.

This clone came up a few times. The chain employs TRBV6-5 and TRBJ1-5; 7 bases map to TRBD1. Germline V gene lookup returns CDR1 MNHEY and CDR2 SVGAGI. The CDR3 consists of 14 residues. V shed 6 bases, J shed 1 base, and the junction held 3 bases outside the gene matches. The DNA for the CDR3 is TGTGCCAGCAGATTGGACAGGAGCAATCAGCCCCAGCATTTT. It is translated as CASRLDRSNQPQHF.

This clone turned up a few times. The genes are TRBV9 and TRBJ2-5; weak D call: TRBD2 (6 bases). The CDR3 contains 14 residues. Germline V gives CDR1 SGDLS, CDR2 YYNGEE. V was trimmed by 0 bases and J by 3 bases, leaving 9 bases between them. DNA for the CDR3: TGTGCCAGCAGCGTAGATTGGGGGGAAGAGACCCAGTACTTC. This encodes CASSVDWGEETQYF. The full variable domain, its missing parts supplied by reference TRBV9 and TRBJ2-5, is DSGVTQTPKHLITATGQRVTLRCSPRSGDLSVYWYQQSLDQGLQFLIQYYNGEERAKGNILERFSAQQFPDLHSELNLSSLELGDSALYFCASSVDWGEETQYFGPGTRLLVL.

Only a few counts were recorded for this clone. This chain joins TRBV7-8 and TRBJ1-4; D is uncertain. Germline-derived CDR1 and CDR2 are SGHVS and FQNEAQ. The CDR3 consists of 14 residues. V was trimmed by 5 bases and J by 7 bases, leaving 14 bases between them. The DNA of the CDR3 is TGTGCCAGCAGCCCCCCGGGGAGGGCTGAAAAACTGTTTTTT. Translating it yields CASSPPGRAEKLFF.

The DNA for the CDR3 is TGCAGCGTTGAGCTGTGGGCCAGTACTGAAGCTTTCTTT. Protein: CSVELWASTEAFF. J is TRBJ1-1 and V is TRBV29-1, with unresolved D. The CDR3 extends over 13 amino acids. The V gene's germline CDR1 is SQVTM and CDR2 ANQGSEA. V shed 3 bases and J shed 5 bases, with 13 bases lying between them.

This clone was counted between two and nine times. CDR3 in amino acids: CASSLFTGTRDTDTQYF. CDR3 in DNA: TGTGCCAGCAGTTTATTTACCGGGACTAGAGACACAGATACGCAGTATTTT. The chain employs TRBV28 and TRBJ2-3, with 8 bases fitting TRBD2. Germline V gene data show CDR1 as MDHEN and CDR2 as SYDVKM. The CDR3 is 17 amino acids. J gave up 2 bases and V 1 base, and 8 bases lay outside the gene matches.

This clone was detected a few times. The chain carries TRBV6-5 and TRBJ1-2, with TRBD1 as a possible D gene (5 bases). The CDR3 is made up of 15 amino acids. CDR1 MNHEY and CDR2 SVGAGI come from the germline V gene. Trimming cost V 5 bases and J 2 bases, with 15 bases left between them. The CDR3: CASSAGTTPNYGYTF. CDR3 bases: TGTGCCAGCAGTGCCGGGACTACCCCCAACTATGGCTACACCTTC.

This clone was observed a few times. The chain joins TRBV30 to TRBJ2-2, with TRBD2 matching 11 bases. Trimming removed 3 bases from V and 1 base from J; junction bases left unmatched: 1. This CDR3 is built from 15 residues. Germline assignment: CDR1 GTSNPN and CDR2 SVGIG (reference sequence). CDR3 amino acids: CAWRGLAENTGELFF. The CDR3 nucleotides read TGTGCCTGGAGGGGACTAGCGGAGAACACCGGGGAGCTGTTTTTT.

This clone was counted only a few times. The rearrangement joins TRBV15 to TRBJ2-3; maybe TRBD2 (5 bases). CDR3 length equals 16 residues. Trimming stripped 1 base from V and 0 bases from J, with 11 bases between. Germline CDR1 LNHNV, CDR2 YYDKDF (reference sequence). This CDR3 reads CATSRVRTRSTDTQYF. For the CDR3, the DNA is TGTGCCACCAGCAGAGTTAGGACTCGGAGCACAGATACGCAGTATTTT.

The V and J genes are TRBV2 and TRBJ2-1, with D unresolved. The CDR3 length is 13 residues. Per germline, CDR1 SNHLY and CDR2 FYNNEI. Trimming took 3 bases from V and 10 from J, leaving 13 bases between them. CDR3 sequence (DNA): TGTGCCAGCAGTGATCGGGTACAAGGAGAGCAGTTCTTC. Encoded protein: CASSDRVQGEQFF.

Note on this clone: This sample also contains other DNA sequences that code for the same CDR3. The chain carries TRBV30 and TRBJ1-5, with D maybe TRBD1 (5 bases). This CDR3 has 14 amino acids. Germline CDR1 is GTSNPN and CDR2 is SVGIG (reference sequence). V gave up 0 bases and J gave up 2 bases, with 8 bases separating them. The CDR3: CAWSVGGGNQPQHF. The DNA for the CDR3 is TGTGCCTGGAGTGTGGGGGGGGGCAATCAGCCCCAGCATTTT.

This clone has a handful of counts. The rearrangement links TRBV5-4 to TRBJ2-5; the D gene is possibly TRBD1 (5 bases). Trimming removed 0 bases at V and 3 bases at J, with 9 bases between. The CDR3 runs to 14 residues. The V gene's germline CDR1 is SGHNT and CDR2 YYREEE (reference sequence). CDR3 region: CASSLGTLKETQYF. The CDR3, as DNA: TGTGCCAGCAGCTTGGGGACATTGAAAGAGACCCAGTACTTC.

The rearrangement links TRBV2 to TRBJ1-2, with a tentative D call TRBD1 (5 bases). CDR3 size: 14 residues. V lost 2 bases and J lost 6, with 13 bases in between. The germline gives CDR1 SNHLY, CDR2 FYNNEI. The CDR3 is CASSEQGLGDGYTF. The CDR3 nucleotides are TGTGCCAGCAGTGAACAGGGATTAGGGGATGGCTACACCTTC.

The J gene is TRBJ2-7, the V gene TRBV7-3, with TRBD1 identical over 11 bases. The CDR3 runs to 14 residues. Trimming at V came to 5 bases and at J to 6 bases, leaving 6 bases not matched to a gene. Germline assignment: CDR1 SGHTA and CDR2 FQGTGA. CDR3 DNA: TGTGCCAGCAGCCCTGGACAGGGGGCGGGCGAGCAGTACTTC. Its protein is CASSPGQGAGEQYF. The full variable domain, completed using reference TRBV7-3 and TRBJ2-7, is GAGVSQTPSNKVTEKGKYVELRCDPISGHTALYWYRQSLGQGPEFLIYFQGTGAADDSGLPNDRFFAVRPEGSVSTLKIQRTERGDSAVYLCASSPGQGAGEQYFGPGTRLTVT.

This clone has only a few counts. The chain carries TRBV4-1 and TRBJ2-4, with 9 bases identical to TRBD2. J was trimmed by 6 bases and V by 0 bases; bases with no gene match: 9. Germline CDR1 reads MGHRA; CDR2 reads YSYEKL. CDR3 length equals 17 residues. Written as DNA, the CDR3 is TGCGCCAGCAGCCAAGATAGGGCGGGAGGGCCGAGAAACATTCAGTACTTC. Its protein is CASSQDRAGGPRNIQYF.

The V gene is TRBV18, the J gene TRBJ2-1; 9 positions match TRBD2. The CDR3 length is 15 residues. The V and J ends lost 0 bases and 7 bases, in that order; junction bases with no gene match: 4. Germline-derived CDR1 and CDR2 are KGHSH and LQKENI. The CDR3 nucleotides are TGTGCCAGCTCACCACCTAGCGGGAGTTCGAATGAGCAGTTCTTC. This sequence encodes CASSPPSGSSNEQFF.

The chain uses TRBV30 and TRBJ1-5; possibly TRBD1 for D (5 bases). Germline CDR1 and CDR2: GTSNPN and SVGIG (reference sequence). Trimming shortened V by 1 base and J by 7 bases, and 11 bases separated the two germline ends. This CDR3 spans 13 amino acids. The CDR3 region is CAWSGGGSQPQHF. Written as DNA, the CDR3 is TGTGCCTGGAGTGGTGGGGGGTCGCAGCCCCAGCATTTT.